The 5 T cell receptor beta chains listed next were all sequenced from one sample in a study of early T cells in non-severe SARS-CoV-2 infection. MiXCR was run by TCRdb on the 5' RACE reads, yielding one entry per CDR3 protein. Of roughly 110,000 distinct CDR3 sequences listed, over 8.5% are singletons. The material sequenced was whole blood. These receptors were obtained from an adult who was a healthcare worker with PCR-confirmed SARS-CoV-2 infection or an uninfected control (not recorded which).

This clonotype was seen a few times. The rearrangement joins TRBV2 to TRBJ2-3; D gene ambiguous. Trimming removed 8 bases from V and 5 bases from J, with 29 bases in between. The CDR3 is 18 amino acids. Germline assignment: CDR1 SNHLY and CDR2 FYNNEI. The DNA for the CDR3 is TGTGCCAGCGGTGGTTGGCACGGACCTTTCCCTGGTGGAGATACGCAGTATTTT. This codes for CASGGWHGPFPGGDTQYF. Drawing the rest from reference TRBV2 and TRBJ2-3, the complete variable domain is EPEVTQTPSHQVTQMGQEVILRCVPISNHLYFYWYRQILGQKVEFLVSFYNNEISEKSEIFDDQFSVERPDGSNFTLKIRSTKLEDSAMYFCASGGWHGPFPGGDTQYFGPGTRLTVL.

This chain joins TRBV27 and TRBJ1-1; D not certain. The CDR3 consists of 14 residues. CDR1 MNHEY and CDR2 SMNVEV come from the germline V gene (reference sequence). Trimming shortened V by 4 bases and J by 1 base, and 10 bases separated the two germline ends. The CDR3 protein is CASSSYMKNTEAFF. The CDR3 DNA reads as TGTGCCAGCAGTTCATATATGAAGAACACTGAAGCTTTCTTT.

This clonotype has only a few counts. The gene calls are TRBV5-8 and TRBJ2-3, with D unclear. The germline CDR1 and CDR2 sequences are SGHTS and YDEGEE. Deletions cut 2 bases from V and 4 bases from J, with 11 bases between. The CDR3 consists of 14 residues. The DNA of the CDR3 is TGTGCCAGCAGCTTTCCCCGGCCGGCAGATACGCAGTATTTT. Protein: CASSFPRPADTQYF. Based on the CDR3 plus reference TRBV5-8 and TRBJ2-3, the full variable domain is EAGVTQSPTHLIKTRGQQATLRCSPISGHTSVYWYQQALGLGLQFLLWYDEGEERNRGNFPPRFSGRQFPNYSSELNVNALELEDSALYLCASSFPRPADTQYFGPGTRLTVL.

This clonotype has a count of ten or more. This chain joins TRBV4-1 and TRBJ2-5, with D possibly being TRBD2 (6 bases). V was shortened by 3 bases and J by 2 bases, with 19 bases between the two germline ends. Germline CDR1 is MGHRA and CDR2 is YSYEKL. The CDR3 totals 17 residues. This CDR3 reads CASSHSPGLAVQETQYF. Here the CDR3 DNA reads TGCGCCAGCAGCCATTCGCCGGGACTCGCAGTGCAAGAGACCCAGTACTTC.

This rearrangement joins TRBV5-4 to TRBJ1-4, with D uncertain. V shed 2 bases and J shed 3 bases, with 2 bases lying between them. The CDR3 is 12 residues long. Germline V gene sequence: CDR1 SGHNT, CDR2 YYREEE (reference sequence). For the CDR3, the DNA is TGTGCCAGCAGCTTCCCTAATGAAAAACTGTTTTTT. This codes for CASSFPNEKLFF.